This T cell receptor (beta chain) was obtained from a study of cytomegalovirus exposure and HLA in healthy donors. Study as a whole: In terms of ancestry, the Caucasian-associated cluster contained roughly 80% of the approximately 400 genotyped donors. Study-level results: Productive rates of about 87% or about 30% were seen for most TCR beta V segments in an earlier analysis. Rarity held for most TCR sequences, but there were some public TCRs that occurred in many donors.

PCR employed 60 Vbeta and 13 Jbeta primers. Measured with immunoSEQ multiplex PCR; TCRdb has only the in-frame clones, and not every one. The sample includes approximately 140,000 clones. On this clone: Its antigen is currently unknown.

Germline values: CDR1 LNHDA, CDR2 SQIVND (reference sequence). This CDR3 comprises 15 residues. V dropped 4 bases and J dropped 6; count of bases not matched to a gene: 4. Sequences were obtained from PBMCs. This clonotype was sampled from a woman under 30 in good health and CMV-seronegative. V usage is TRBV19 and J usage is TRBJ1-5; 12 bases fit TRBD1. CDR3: CASSNRDRGPQPQHF. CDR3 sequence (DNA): TGTGCCAGTAGTAACCGGGACAGGGGGCCTCAGCCCCAGCATTTT.